The following is a T cell receptor (beta chain) sequence with its context. The entry originates in a study of cytomegalovirus exposure and HLA in healthy donors. The PCR contained 60 Vbeta and 13 Jbeta primers. Sequenced by immunoSEQ multiplex PCR; TCRdb stores in-frame clones only, minus some. The table records fewer than 200,000 clones, roughly 77% of them present only once. The source material was PBMCs. This TCR came from a male donor in good health and CMV-seronegative.

This chain's CDR3 is CASSPTDGGGSYEQYF. In nucleotides, the CDR3 is TGTGCCAGCTCACCTACGGACGGGGGGGGCTCCTACGAGCAGTACTTC. V is TRBV18 and J is TRBJ2-7; 8 bases line up with TRBD2. CDR1 and CDR2 from the germline V gene are KGHSH and LQKENI. V was pared by 3 bases and J by 0 bases, with 7 bases of the junction left unmatched. The CDR3 runs 16 residues.